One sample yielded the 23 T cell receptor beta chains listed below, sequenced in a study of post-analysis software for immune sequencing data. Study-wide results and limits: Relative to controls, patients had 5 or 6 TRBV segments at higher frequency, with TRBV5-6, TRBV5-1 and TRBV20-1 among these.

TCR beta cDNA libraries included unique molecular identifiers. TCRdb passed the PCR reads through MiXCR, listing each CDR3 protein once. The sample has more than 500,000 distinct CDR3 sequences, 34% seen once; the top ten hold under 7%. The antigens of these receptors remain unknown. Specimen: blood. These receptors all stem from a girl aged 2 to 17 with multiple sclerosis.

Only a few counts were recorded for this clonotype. CDR3 sequence (DNA): TGTGCCAGCAGCCAAGTCAGATGGGACAGGGGTCCCCACTCTGGGGCCAACGTCCTGACTTTC. This sequence encodes CASSQVRWDRGPHSGANVLTF. The rearrangement links TRBV3-1 to TRBJ2-6, with TRBD1 identical over 10 bases. Per the germline V gene, CDR1 is LGHDT and CDR2 is YNNKEL (reference sequence). With V trimmed by 1 base and J by 0 bases, 12 bases remained unmatched. This CDR3 comprises 21 residues.

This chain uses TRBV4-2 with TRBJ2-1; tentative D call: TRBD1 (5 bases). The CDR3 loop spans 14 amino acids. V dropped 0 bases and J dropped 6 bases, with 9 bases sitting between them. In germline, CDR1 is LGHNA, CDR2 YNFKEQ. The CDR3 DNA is TGTGCCAGCAGCCAAGATCTAGACAGCAATGAGCAGTTCTTC. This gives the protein CASSQDLDSNEQFF.

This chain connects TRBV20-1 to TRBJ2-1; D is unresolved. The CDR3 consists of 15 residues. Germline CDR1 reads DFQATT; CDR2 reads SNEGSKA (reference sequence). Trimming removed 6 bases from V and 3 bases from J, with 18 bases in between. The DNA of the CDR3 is TGCAGTGCCCCAACCTGGCGGTCTCTCTACAATGAGCAGTTCTTC. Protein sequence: CSAPTWRSLYNEQFF.

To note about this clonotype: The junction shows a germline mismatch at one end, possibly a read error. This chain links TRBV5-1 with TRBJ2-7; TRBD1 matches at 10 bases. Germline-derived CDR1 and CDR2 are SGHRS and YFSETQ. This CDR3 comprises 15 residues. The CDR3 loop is CAGSSTGGRSYEQYF. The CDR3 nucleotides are TGCGCCGGCAGCTCGACAGGGGGCCGCTCCTACGAGCAGTACTTC.

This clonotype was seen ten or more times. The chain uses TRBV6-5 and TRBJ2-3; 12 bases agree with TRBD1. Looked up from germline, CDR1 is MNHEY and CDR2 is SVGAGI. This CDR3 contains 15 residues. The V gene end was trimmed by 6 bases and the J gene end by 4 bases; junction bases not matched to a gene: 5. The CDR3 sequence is CASSTGTGGADTQYF. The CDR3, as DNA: TGTGCCAGCAGCACCGGGACAGGGGGCGCAGATACGCAGTATTTT.

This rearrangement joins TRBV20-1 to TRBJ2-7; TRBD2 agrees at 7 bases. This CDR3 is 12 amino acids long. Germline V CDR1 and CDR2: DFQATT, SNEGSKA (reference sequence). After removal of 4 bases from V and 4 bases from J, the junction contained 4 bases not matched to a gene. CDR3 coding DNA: TGCAGTGCTACTACAGCGGGGTACGAGCAGTACTTC. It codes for CSATTAGYEQYF.

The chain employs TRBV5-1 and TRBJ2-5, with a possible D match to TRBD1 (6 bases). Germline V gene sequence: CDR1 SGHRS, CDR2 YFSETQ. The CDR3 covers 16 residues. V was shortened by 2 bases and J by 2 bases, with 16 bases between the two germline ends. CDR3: CASSFLTPQGQETQYF. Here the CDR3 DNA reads TGCGCCAGCAGCTTCTTGACGCCGCAGGGGCAAGAGACCCAGTACTTC.

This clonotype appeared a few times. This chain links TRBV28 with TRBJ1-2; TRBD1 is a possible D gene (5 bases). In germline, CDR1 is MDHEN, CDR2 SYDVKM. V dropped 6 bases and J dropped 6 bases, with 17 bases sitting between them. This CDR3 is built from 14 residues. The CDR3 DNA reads TGTGCCAGCAGCACCAGACCAGGGACGAATGGCTACACCTTC. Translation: CASSTRPGTNGYTF.

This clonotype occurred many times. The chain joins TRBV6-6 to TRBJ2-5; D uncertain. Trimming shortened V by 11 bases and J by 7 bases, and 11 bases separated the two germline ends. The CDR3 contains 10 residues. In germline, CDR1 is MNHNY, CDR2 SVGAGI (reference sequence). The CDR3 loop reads CAAGPGTQYF. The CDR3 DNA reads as TGTGCCGCAGGCCCCGGGACCCAGTACTTC.

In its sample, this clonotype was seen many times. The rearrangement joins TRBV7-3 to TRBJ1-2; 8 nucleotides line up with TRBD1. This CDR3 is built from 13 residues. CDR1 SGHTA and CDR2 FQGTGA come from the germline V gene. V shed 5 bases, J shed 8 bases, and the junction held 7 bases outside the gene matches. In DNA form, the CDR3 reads TGTGCCAGCAGCGAAGGACAGGGCGTCGGCTACACCTTC. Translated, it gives CASSEGQGVGYTF.

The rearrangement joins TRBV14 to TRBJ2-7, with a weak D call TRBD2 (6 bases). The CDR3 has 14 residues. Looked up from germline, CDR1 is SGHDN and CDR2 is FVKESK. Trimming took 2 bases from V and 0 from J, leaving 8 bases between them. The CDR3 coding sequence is TGTGCCAGCAGCCAATGGGGAGGCTCCTACGAGCAGTACTTC. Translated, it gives CASSQWGGSYEQYF.

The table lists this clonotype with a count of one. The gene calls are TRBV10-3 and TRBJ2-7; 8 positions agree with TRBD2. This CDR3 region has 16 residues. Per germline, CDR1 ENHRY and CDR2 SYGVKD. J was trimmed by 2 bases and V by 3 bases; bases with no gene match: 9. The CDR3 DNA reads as TGTGCCATCAGTGACCCGGGAGGGAGGGAACCCTACGAGCAGTACTTC. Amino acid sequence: CAISDPGGREPYEQYF.

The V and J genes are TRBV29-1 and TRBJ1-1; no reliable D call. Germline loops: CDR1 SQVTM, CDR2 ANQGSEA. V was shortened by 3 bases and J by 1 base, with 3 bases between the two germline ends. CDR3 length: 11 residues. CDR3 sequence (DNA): TGCAGCGTTGACAGGAACACTGAAGCTTTCTTT. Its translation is CSVDRNTEAFF.

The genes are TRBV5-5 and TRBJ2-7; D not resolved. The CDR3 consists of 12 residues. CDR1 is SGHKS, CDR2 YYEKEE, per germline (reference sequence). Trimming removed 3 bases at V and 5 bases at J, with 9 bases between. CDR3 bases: TGTGCCAGCAGCTGGGCCCAGGACGAGCAGTACTTC. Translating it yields CASSWAQDEQYF.

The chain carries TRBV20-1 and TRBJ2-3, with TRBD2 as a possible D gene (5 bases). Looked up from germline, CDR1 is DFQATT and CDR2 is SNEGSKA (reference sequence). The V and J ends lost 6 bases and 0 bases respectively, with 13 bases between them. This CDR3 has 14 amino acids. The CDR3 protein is CSAVAPSSTDTQYF. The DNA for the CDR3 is TGCAGTGCGGTAGCGCCTTCTAGCACAGATACGCAGTATTTT.

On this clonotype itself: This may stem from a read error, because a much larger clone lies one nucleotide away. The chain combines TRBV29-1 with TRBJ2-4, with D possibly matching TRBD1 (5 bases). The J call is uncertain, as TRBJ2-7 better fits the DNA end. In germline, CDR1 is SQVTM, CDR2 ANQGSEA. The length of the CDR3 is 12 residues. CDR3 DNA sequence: TGCAGCGCTGATCAGGGTGGATACGAGCAGTACTTC. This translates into CSADQGGYEQYF.

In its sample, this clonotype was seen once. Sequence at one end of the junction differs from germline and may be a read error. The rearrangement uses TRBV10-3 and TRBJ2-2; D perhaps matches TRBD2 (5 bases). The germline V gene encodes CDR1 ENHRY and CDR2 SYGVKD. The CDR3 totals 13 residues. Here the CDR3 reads CAISVRATGELCF. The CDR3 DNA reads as TGTGCCATCAGTGTGCGGGCCACCGGGGAGCTGTGTTTT.

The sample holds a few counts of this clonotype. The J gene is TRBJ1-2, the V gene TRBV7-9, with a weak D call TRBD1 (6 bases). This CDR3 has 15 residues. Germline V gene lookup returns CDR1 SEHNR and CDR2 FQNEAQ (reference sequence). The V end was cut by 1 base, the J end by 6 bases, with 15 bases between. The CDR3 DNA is TGTGCCAGCAGCTTAGAAGTCAGGGGCAGAAATGGCTACACCTTC. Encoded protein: CASSLEVRGRNGYTF.

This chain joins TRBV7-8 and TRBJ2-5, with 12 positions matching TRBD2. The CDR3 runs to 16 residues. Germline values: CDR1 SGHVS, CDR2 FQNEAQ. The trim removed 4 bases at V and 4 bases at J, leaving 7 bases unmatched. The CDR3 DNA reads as TGTGCCAGCAGCTGGCCTAGCGGGGGGGTGTCAGAGACCCAGTACTTC. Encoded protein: CASSWPSGGVSETQYF.

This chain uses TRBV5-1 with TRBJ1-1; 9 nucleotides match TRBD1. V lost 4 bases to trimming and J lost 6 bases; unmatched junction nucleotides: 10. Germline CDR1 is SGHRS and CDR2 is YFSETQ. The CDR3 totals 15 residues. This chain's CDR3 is CASSLPARDRAEAFF. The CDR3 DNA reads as TGCGCCAGCAGCCTGCCGGCCCGGGACAGGGCTGAAGCTTTCTTT.

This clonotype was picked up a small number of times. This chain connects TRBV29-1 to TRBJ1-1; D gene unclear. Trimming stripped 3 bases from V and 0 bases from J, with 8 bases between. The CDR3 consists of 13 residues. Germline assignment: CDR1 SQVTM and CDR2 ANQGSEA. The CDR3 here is CSVEKKLNTEAFF. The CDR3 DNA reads TGCAGCGTTGAGAAGAAACTGAACACTGAAGCTTTCTTT.

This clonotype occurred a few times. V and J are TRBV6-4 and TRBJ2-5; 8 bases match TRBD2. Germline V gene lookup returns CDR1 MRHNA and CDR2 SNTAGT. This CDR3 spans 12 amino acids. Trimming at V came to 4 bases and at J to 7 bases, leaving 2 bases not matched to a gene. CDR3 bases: TGTGCCAGCAGTGTACTAGCGGCGACCCAGTACTTC. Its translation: CASSVLAATQYF.

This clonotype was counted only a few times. The CDR3 DNA reads as TGCAGTGCCCCACCCCGTGACAGGGAACGGCCCCAGCATTTT. Translating it yields CSAPPRDRERPQHF. This rearrangement joins TRBV20-1 to TRBJ1-5, with TRBD1 matching over 7 bases. The CDR3 sequence is 14 residues long. Germline loops: CDR1 DFQATT, CDR2 SNEGSKA (reference sequence). With 6 bases clipped from V and 9 bases from J, the junction kept 14 bases outside the gene matches.